These T cell receptor beta chains were read from a single sample in a study of T-cell reconstitution after alpha-beta-depleted transplantation in children. MiXCR, run by TCRdb on the PCR reads, gives a single entry per CDR3 protein. The sample yields about 490,000 distinct CDR3 sequences, over 9.5% seen once. The source was PBMCs, collected before TCRalphabeta/CD19-depleted stem cell transplant. All receptors derive from a child aged 2-15 years with inherited bone marrow failure, due to receive a stem cell transplant. CDR3s leave out the opening cysteine and the closing phenylalanine or tryptophan.

TRBJ2-7	TRBV2	ASSDREVYEQY
TRBJ2-1	TRBV27	ASSFGSVNEQF
TRBJ2-7	TRBV7-9	ASSLASGQTYEQY
TRBJ2-3	TRBV4-3	ASSQEMAADTQY
TRBJ1-2	TRBV28	ASSLNNGYT
TRBJ2-1	TRBV7-9	ASSLILAGMGINEQF
TRBJ2-1	TRBV6-5	ASSQGRGEQF
TRBJ2-7	TRBV5-1	ASTPGQANYEQY
TRBJ2-1	TRBV7-8	ASSLAYKNNEQF
TRBJ2-3	TRBV5-1	ASSWGLAGEGTDTQY
TRBJ2-3	TRBV29-1	SVEAPSTGVGGTDTQY
TRBJ2-1	TRBV20-1	SAKNRLGGWNEQF
TRBJ1-1	TRBV15	ATSRDSAGRAF
TRBJ2-1	TRBV20-1	SARDRQGEHNEQF
TRBJ2-3	TRBV29-1	SVEGSQLAGDADTQY
TRBJ2-3	TRBV10-3	AISERQSPSDTQY
TRBJ2-7	TRBV4-1	ASSAGTPYEQY
TRBJ2-7	TRBV4-2	ASSQDLGNEQY
TRBJ2-7	TRBV9	ASLREVGEQY
TRBJ2-1	TRBV7-9	ASSFGVYNEQF
TRBJ2-7	TRBV4-3	ASSPGGGVLSYEQY
TRBJ1-1	TRBV3-1	ATRAGDRGRKNTEAF
TRBJ2-3	TRBV27	ASSQRTGRLTDTQY
TRBJ2-7	TRBV19	ASATGDSYEQY
TRBJ1-2	TRBV6-5	ASRRHVGQGAGYT
TRBJ2-1	TRBV9	ASSDGWGPRNEQF
TRBJ2-7	TRBV20-1	SAISGRAYEQY
TRBJ1-5	TRBV11-1	ASSPNPGTPDEGNQPQH
TRBJ2-1	TRBV20-1	SAHRPGQGRGEQF
TRBJ2-5	TRBV7-2	ASSLVVGAGAVETQY
TRBJ2-3	TRBV20-1	SAHGLAVSTDTQY